Sequencing of this T cell receptor (beta chain) was carried out in a study of blood T cell repertoires in COVID-19. Trimming took 2 bases from V and 1 from J, leaving 8 bases between them. This CDR3 is built from 15 residues. The V gene's germline CDR1 is KGHSH and CDR2 LQKENI. Authors' methods: Nucleated cell counts were estimated from reference gene primer amplification. Only in-frame clones appear in the TCRdb table, and some are missing; sequencing was by immunoSEQ multiplex PCR. Clone size and the V and J calls come from that table; the DNA yielded D and trimming. The repertoire holds under 90,000 clones, with approximately 90% as singletons.

Sequenced sample: peripheral blood. V is TRBV18 and J is TRBJ2-2; TRBD1 is a possible D gene (5 bases). The receptor was derived from a man aged 55 to 69 with acute or convalescent COVID-19. Written as DNA, the CDR3 is TGTGCCAGCTCACCAGGACACCAGAACACCGGGGAGCTGTTTTTT. It is translated as CASSPGHQNTGELFF.